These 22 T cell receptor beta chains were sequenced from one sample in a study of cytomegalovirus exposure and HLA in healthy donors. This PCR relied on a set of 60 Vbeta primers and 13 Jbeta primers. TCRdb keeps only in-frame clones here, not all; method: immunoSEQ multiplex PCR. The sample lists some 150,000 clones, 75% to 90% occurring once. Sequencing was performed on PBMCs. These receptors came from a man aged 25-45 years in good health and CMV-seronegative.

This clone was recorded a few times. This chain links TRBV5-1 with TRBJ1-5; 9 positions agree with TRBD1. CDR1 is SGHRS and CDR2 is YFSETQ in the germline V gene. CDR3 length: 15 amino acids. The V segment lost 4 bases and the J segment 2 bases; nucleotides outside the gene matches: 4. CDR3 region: CASSAGQGGNQPQHF. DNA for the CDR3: TGCGCCAGCAGCGCGGGACAGGGCGGCAATCAGCCCCAGCATTTT.

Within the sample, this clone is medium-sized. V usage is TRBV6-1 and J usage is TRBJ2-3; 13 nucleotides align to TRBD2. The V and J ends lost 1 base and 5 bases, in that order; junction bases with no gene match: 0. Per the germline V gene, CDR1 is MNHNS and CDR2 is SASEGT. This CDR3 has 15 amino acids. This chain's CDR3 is CASSEGTSGGDTQYF. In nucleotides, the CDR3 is TGTGCCAGCAGTGAAGGGACTAGCGGGGGAGATACGCAGTATTTT.

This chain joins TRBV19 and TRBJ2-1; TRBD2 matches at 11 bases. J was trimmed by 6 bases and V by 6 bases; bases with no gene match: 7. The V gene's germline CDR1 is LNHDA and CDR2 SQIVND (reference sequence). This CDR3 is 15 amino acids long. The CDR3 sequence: CASSTTSGKANEQFF. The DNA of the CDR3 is TGTGCCAGTAGCACGACTAGCGGGAAAGCCAATGAGCAGTTCTTC. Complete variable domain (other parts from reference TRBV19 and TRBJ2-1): DGGITQSPKYLFRKEGQNVTLSCEQNLNHDAMYWYRQDPGQGLRLIYYSQIVNDFQKGDIAEGYSVSREKKESFPLTVTSAQKNPTAFYLCASSTTSGKANEQFFGPGTRLTVL.

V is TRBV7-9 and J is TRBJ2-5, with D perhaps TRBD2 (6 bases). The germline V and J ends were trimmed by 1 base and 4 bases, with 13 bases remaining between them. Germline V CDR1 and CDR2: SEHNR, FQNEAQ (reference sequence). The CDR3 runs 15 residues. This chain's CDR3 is CASSLEGYGRETQYF. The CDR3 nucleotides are TGTGCCAGCAGCTTAGAGGGCTACGGGAGAGAGACCCAGTACTTC.

The CDR3 DNA reads as TGTGCCTGGAGTGCAGACAGGTCCCCCATGAACACTGAAGCTTTCTTT. Protein: CAWSADRSPMNTEAFF. This chain connects TRBV30 to TRBJ1-1; maybe TRBD1 (6 bases). The CDR3 loop spans 16 amino acids. Germline V gene data show CDR1 as GTSNPN and CDR2 as SVGIG (reference sequence). V was cut by 1 base and J by 0 bases, with 15 bases left in between.

The CDR3 DNA reads as TGTGCCAGTAGTACCCCGGGGGGACCCAATGAGCAGTTCTTC. This codes for CASSTPGGPNEQFF. The chain joins TRBV19 to TRBJ2-1; 7 nucleotides match TRBD2. Germline lookup yields CDR1 LNHDA and CDR2 SQIVND (reference sequence). The CDR3 is 14 residues long. The V segment lost 4 bases and the J segment 6 bases; nucleotides outside the gene matches: 6.

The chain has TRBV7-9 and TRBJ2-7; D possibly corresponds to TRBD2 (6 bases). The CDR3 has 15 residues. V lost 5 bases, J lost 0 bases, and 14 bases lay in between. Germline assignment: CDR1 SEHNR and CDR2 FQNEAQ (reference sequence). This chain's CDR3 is CASSPSQGLSYEQYF. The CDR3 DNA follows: TGTGCCAGCAGCCCATCCCAGGGACTCTCCTACGAGCAGTACTTC.

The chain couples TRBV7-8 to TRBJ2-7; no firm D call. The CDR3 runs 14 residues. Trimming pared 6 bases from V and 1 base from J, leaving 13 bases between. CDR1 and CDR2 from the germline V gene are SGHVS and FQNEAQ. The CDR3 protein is CASSRQRFSYEQYF. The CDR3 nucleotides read TGTGCCAGCAGTCGCCAGCGTTTTTCCTACGAGCAGTACTTC.

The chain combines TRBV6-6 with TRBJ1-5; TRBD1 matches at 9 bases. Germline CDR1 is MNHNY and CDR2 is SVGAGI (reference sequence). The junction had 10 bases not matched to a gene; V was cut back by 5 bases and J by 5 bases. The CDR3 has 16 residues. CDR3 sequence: CASSLIPGQGYQPQHF. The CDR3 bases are TGTGCCAGCAGTCTTATACCGGGACAGGGTTATCAGCCCCAGCATTTT.

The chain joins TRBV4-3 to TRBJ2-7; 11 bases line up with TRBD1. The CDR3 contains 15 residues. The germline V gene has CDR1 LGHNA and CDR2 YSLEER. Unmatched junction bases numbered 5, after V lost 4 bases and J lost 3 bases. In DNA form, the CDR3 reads TGCGCCAGCAGCCCCGGGACAGGGGGTAGCTACGAGCAGTACTTC. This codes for CASSPGTGGSYEQYF.

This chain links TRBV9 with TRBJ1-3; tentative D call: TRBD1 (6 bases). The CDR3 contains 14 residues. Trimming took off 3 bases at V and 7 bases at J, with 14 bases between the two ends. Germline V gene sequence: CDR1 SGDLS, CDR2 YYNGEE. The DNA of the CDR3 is TGTGCCAGCAGCGCCACGGACAGCCCGAACACCATATATTTT. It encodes CASSATDSPNTIYF.

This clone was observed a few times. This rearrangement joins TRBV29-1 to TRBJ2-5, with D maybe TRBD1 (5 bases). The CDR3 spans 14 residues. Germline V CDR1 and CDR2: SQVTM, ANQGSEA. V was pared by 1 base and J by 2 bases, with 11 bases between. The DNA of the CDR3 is TGCAGCGTTGAAGGACAGTTGCGGCAAGAGACCCAGTACTTC. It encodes CSVEGQLRQETQYF.

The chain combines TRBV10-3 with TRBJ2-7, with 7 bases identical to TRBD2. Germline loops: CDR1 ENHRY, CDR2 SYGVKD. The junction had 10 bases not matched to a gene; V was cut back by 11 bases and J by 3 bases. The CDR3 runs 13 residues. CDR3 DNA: TGTGCCGTAGGGAGCGGGGAAGGCTACGAGCAGTACTTC. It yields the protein CAVGSGEGYEQYF.

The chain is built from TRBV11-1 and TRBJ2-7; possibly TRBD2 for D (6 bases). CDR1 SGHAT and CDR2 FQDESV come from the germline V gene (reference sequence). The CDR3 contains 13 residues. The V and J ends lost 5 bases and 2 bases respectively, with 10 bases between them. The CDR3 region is CASSTRLAYEQYF. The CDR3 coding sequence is TGTGCCAGCAGCACCCGACTAGCCTACGAGCAGTACTTC. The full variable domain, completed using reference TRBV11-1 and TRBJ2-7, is EAEVAQSPRYKITEKSQAVAFWCDPISGHATLYWYRQILGQGPELLVQFQDESVVDDSQLPKDRFSAERLKGVDSTLKIQPAELGDSAMYLCASSTRLAYEQYFGPGTRLTVT.

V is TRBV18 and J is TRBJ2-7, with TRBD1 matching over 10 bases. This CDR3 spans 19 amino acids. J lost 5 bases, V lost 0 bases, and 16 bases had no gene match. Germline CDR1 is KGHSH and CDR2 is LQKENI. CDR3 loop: CASSPPLGTGAFYSDEQYF. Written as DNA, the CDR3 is TGTGCCAGCTCACCACCGCTTGGGACAGGGGCCTTTTACAGCGACGAGCAGTACTTC.

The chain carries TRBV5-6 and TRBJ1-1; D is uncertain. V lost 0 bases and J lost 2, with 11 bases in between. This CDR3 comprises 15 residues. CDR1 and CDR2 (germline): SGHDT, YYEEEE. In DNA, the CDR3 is TGTGCCAGCAGCTTGGTGCGAGGGCGAAACACTGAAGCTTTCTTT. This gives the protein CASSLVRGRNTEAFF.

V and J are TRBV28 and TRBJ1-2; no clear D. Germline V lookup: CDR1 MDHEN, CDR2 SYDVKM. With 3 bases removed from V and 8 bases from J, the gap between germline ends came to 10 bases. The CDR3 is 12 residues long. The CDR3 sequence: CASSFRGSGYTF. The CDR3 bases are TGTGCCAGCAGTTTCCGAGGGAGCGGCTACACCTTC.

The CDR3 reads CASSSPGQSYEQYF. CDR3 in DNA: TGTGCCAGCAGTTCCCCGGGACAGAGCTACGAGCAGTACTTC. This chain joins TRBV28 and TRBJ2-7, with 7 nucleotides matching TRBD1. The CDR3 is 14 residues long. V was clipped by 4 bases and J by 3 bases; unmatched bases: 6. CDR1 and CDR2 from the germline V gene are MDHEN and SYDVKM.

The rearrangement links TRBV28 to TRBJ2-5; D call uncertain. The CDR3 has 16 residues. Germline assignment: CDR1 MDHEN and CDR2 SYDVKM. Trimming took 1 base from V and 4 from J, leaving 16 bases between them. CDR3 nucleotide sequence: TGTGCCAGCAGTTTATCCGTTAGTGGTGGTTTAGAGACCCAGTACTTC. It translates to CASSLSVSGGLETQYF.

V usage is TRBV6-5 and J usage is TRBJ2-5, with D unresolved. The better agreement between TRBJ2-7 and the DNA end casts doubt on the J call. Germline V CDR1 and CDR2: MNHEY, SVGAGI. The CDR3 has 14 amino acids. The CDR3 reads CASSYKLSSYEQYF. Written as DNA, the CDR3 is TGTGCCAGCAGTTACAAATTAAGCTCCTACGAGCAGTACTTC.

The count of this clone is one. In DNA form, the CDR3 reads TGTGCCAGCAGCTTAGCATCAGGGTATGGCTACACCTTC. Translation: CASSLASGYGYTF. The chain links TRBV7-9 to TRBJ1-2, with D tentatively TRBD1 (5 bases). The germline gives CDR1 SEHNR, CDR2 FQNEAQ (reference sequence). The length of the CDR3 is 13 residues. Trimming took off 0 bases at V and 5 bases at J, with 7 bases between the two ends. Drawing the rest from reference TRBV7-9 and TRBJ1-2, the complete variable domain is DTGVSQNPRHKITKRGQNVTFRCDPISEHNRLYWYRQTLGQGPEFLTYFQNEAQLEKSRLLSDRFSAERPKGSFSTLEIQRTEQGDSAMYLCASSLASGYGYTFGSGTRLTVV.

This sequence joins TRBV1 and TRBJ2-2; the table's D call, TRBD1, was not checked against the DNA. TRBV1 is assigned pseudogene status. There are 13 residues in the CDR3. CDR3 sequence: CTSSQGSTGELFF. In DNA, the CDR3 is TGCACCAGCAGCCAGGGCTCCACCGGGGAGCTGTTTTTT.